A selection of T cell receptor beta chains follows, all from one sample in a study of blood T cell repertoires in COVID-19. TCRdb's copy holds only in-frame clones and misses some; the assay was immunoSEQ multiplex PCR. Among approximately 200,000 clones listed, 70% to 85% were seen once. The sequenced material came from peripheral blood. The source is a woman of 80 years or more with COVID-19, enrolled during active disease. Both conserved end residues are part of each CDR3. The D gene is left open where the match is weak. Not all rows give a size; the values are once, few, many and, for expanded clones, a class.

D,size,J,V,length,DNA,CDR3
NA,NA,TRBJ2-5,TRBV5-8,15,TGTGCCAGCAGCTTAAAGGCGTCGGCGGGAGAGACCCAGTACTTC,CASSLKASAGETQYF
TRBD2,NA,TRBJ2-1,TRBV28,16,TGTGCCAGCAGTTTATATGGGGTTAGCGGGAGAACTGAGCAGTTCTTC,CASSLYGVSGRTEQFF
NA,NA,TRBJ1-5,TRBV20-1,14,TGCAGTGCTAGTTTTCAGGCGAGCAATCAGCCCCAGCATTTT,CSASFQASNQPQHF
NA,NA,TRBJ1-5,TRBV28,13,TGTGCCAGCAGACAGGGTTCTGTTCAGCCCCAGCATTTT,CASRQGSVQPQHF
TRBD2,NA,TRBJ2-1,TRBV5-1,14,TGCGCCAGCAGCTTAGTAGCGGGGGAAAATGAGCAGTTCTTC,CASSLVAGENEQFF
TRBD1,NA,TRBJ2-2,TRBV7-9,17,TGTGCCAGCAGCTTCTCCGGGACAGGGGGCTTAACCGGGGAGCTGTTTTTT,CASSFSGTGGLTGELFF
NA,NA,TRBJ1-6,TRBV28,15,TGTGCCAGCAGTTTAGCCCAGGCCTCGGGGTCACCCCTCCACTTT,CASSLAQASGSPLHF
TRBD1,NA,TRBJ1-5,TRBV6-6,14,TGTGCCAGCGGTGAGGGACAGGCTAAAGTGGCCCAGCATTTT,CASGEGQAKVAQHF
NA,NA,TRBJ1-2,TRBV7-8,16,TGTGCCAGCAGCTTAGGGGACCGCAGGGGCAACTATGGCTACACCTTC,CASSLGDRRGNYGYTF
TRBD2,NA,TRBJ2-5,TRBV7-9,17,TGTGCCAGCAGCCCCGGACTAGCGGGTCTTCATCAAGAGACCCAGTACTTC,CASSPGLAGLHQETQYF
NA,NA,TRBJ2-2,TRBV2,15,TGTGCCAGCAGTGATGCCAGGAAGAACACCGGGGAGCTGTTTTTT,CASSDARKNTGELFF
NA,NA,TRBJ2-1,TRBV18,15,TGTGCCAGCTCAACCTCTTTAGGACATTACAATGAGCAGTTCTTC,CASSTSLGHYNEQFF
TRBD1,NA,TRBJ1-2,TRBV12-3/TRBV12-4,13,TGTGCCAGCAGTCAAGACAGGGTGGGAGGCTACACCTTC,CASSQDRVGGYTF
TRBD1,NA,TRBJ1-2,TRBV9,14,TGTGCCAGCAGTTCTGACCCGGGACAGGGGGGCTACACCTTC,CASSSDPGQGGYTF
TRBD1,few,TRBJ1-2,TRBV27,14,TGTGCCAGCGATCCCGGGACAGATTGCAATGGCTACACCTTC,CASDPGTDCNGYTF